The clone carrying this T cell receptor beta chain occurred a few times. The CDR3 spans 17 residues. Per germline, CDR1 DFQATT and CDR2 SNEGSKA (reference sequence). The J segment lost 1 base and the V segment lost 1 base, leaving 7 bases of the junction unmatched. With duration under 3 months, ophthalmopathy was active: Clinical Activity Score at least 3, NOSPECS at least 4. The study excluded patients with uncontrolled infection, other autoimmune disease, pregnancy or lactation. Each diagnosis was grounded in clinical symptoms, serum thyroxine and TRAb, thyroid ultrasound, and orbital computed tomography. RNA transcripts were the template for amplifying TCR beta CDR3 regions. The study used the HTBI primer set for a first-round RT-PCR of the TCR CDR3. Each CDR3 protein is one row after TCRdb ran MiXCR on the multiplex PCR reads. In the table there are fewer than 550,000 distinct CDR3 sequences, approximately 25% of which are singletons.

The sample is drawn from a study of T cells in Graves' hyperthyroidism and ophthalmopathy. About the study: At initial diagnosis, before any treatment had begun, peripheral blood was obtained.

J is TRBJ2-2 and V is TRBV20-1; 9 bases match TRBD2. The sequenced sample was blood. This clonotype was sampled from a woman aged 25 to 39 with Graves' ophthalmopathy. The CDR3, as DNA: TGCAGTGCTAGAGTTCCGCGGGGGGGCCTGAACACCGGGGAGCTGTTTTTT. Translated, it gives CSARVPRGGLNTGELFF.